This entry is about one T cell receptor beta chain. This CDR3 spans 12 amino acids. Germline CDR1 and CDR2: SGHDT and YYEEEE. Trimming left V 3 bases short and J 9 bases short, with 12 bases between. This specimen belongs to a study of T cell changes during pregnancy in multiple sclerosis. Sequenced by immunoSEQ multiplex PCR; TCRdb stores in-frame clones only, minus some. The sample lists some 77,000 clones, more than 80% occurring once. The chain is built from TRBV5-6 and TRBJ1-1, with a tentative D call TRBD1 (6 bases). Material: CD4+ T cells from peripheral blood mononuclear cells, obtained before pregnancy. This TCR came from a female donor with multiple sclerosis, enrolled in a pregnancy study. This chain's CDR3 is CASSSYRDKAFF. The CDR3 DNA is TGTGCCAGCAGCTCGTACCGGGACAAAGCTTTCTTT.